These 4 T cell receptor beta chains originate from one sample sequenced in a study of shared clonotypes between healthy human individuals. Sequencing was performed with immunoSEQ multiplex PCR; in TCRdb, only in-frame clones are kept and a portion is missing. The sample holds around 180,000 clones, roughly 93% seen once. The material sequenced was naive CD4+ T cells sorted from blood. Subset denoted: CD45RA+ positively selected. These receptors were collected from a woman in her thirties in good health.

This clone showed up just once. The chain is built from TRBV6-4 and TRBJ2-7; 9 bases fit TRBD2. CDR1 is MRHNA, CDR2 SNTAGT, per germline. Trimming cost V 4 bases and J 1 base; bases outside gene matches: 5. This CDR3 is built from 15 residues. The DNA of the CDR3 is TGTGCCAGCAGTGTCGAAGCGGGAGGATCCTACGAGCAGTACTTC. The encoded protein is CASSVEAGGSYEQYF.

The chain links TRBV18 to TRBJ2-7, with 7 bases that match TRBD2. From germline, CDR1 is KGHSH and CDR2 LQKENI. The CDR3 totals 16 residues. After removal of 3 bases from V and 3 bases from J, the junction contained 11 bases not matched to a gene. The CDR3 DNA is TGTGCCAGCTCACCTTATGTCAGCGGGACTTACTACGAGCAGTACTTC. Translation gives CASSPYVSGTYYEQYF.

The rearrangement uses TRBV4-1 and TRBJ1-5; D call uncertain. V was clipped by 2 bases and J by 3 bases, with 8 bases between them. Germline V gene sequence: CDR1 MGHRA, CDR2 YSYEKL. This CDR3 has 14 residues. The CDR3 sequence is CASSQTRNNQPQHF. The CDR3 nucleotides read TGCGCCAGCAGCCAAACCAGGAACAATCAGCCCCAGCATTTT.

The chain links TRBV28 to TRBJ2-1, with a tentative D call TRBD1 (6 bases). Trimming removed 5 bases from V and 3 bases from J, with 11 bases in between. The CDR3 has 14 residues. From germline, CDR1 is MDHEN and CDR2 SYDVKM. CDR3 sequence reads: CASSTSGDYNEQFF. CDR3 nucleotides: TGTGCCAGCAGTACGTCAGGGGACTACAATGAGCAGTTCTTC.